The T cell receptor (beta chain) described here comes from a study of shared clonotypes between healthy human individuals. The germline CDR1 and CDR2 sequences are KGHSH and LQKENI. The CDR3 covers 14 residues. With 4 bases removed from V and 4 bases from J, the gap between germline ends came to 11 bases. Generated by immunoSEQ multiplex PCR, the TCRdb table keeps only in-frame clones and is missing some. The profile shows over a million clones, roughly 75% of them singletons. The sequencing sample was made of memory CD4+ T cells sorted from blood. Subset defined: CD45RA-negative fraction. This receptor was taken from a man between 18 and 35 years old in good health. The chain carries TRBV18 and TRBJ1-5; possible D gene TRBD1, 6 bases. The CDR3 loop reads CASSQEQGNQPQHF. CDR3 coding DNA: TGTGCCAGCTCACAGGAACAGGGTAATCAGCCCCAGCATTTT.